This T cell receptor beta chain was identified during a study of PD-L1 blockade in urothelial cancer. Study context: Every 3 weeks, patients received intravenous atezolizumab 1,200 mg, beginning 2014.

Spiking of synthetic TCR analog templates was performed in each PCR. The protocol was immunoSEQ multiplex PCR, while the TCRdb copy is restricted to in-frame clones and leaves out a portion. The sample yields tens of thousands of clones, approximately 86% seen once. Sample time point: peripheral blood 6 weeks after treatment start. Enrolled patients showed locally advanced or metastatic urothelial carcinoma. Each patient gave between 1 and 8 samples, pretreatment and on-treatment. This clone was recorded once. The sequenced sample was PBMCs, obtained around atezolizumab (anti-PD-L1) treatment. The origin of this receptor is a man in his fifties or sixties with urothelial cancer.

The CDR3 DNA follows: TGTGCCAGCAGCTCAGACAGGGACCGCACAGATACGCAGTATTTT. Translated, it gives CASSSDRDRTDTQYF. J is TRBJ2-3 and V is TRBV7-2; the match to TRBD1 covers 7 bases. CDR3 size: 15 residues. Germline loops: CDR1 SGHTA, CDR2 FQGNSA. The trim removed 4 bases at V and 1 base at J, leaving 5 bases unmatched.